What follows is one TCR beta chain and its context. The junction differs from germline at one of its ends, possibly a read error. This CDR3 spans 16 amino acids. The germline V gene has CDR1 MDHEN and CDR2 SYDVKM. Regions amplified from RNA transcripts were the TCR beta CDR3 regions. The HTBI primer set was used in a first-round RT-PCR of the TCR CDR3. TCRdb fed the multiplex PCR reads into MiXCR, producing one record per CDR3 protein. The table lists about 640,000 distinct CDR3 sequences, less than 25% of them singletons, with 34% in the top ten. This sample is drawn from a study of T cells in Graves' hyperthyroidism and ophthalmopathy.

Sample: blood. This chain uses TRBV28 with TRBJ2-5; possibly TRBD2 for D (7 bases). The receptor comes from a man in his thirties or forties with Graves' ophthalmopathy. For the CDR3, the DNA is TGTACCAGCAGGACGAGGGGGAGGGGAAACCAAGAGACCCAGTACTTC. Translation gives CTSRTRGRGNQETQYF.